The 29 T cell receptor beta chains below come from one sample, sequenced in a study of CD8+CD57+ T cells in acquired aplastic anemia. Genomic DNA served as template for TCR beta VDJ and CDR3 profiling. Each CDR3 protein gets one entry after TCRdb re-called the reads with MiXCR. The sample records roughly 160,000 distinct CDR3 sequences, 50% to 75% being singletons. The sequencing sample was made of sorted CD4+, CD8+, or CD8+CD57+ T cells (not recorded which) from PBMCs. The receptors stem from a human donor in good health.

In its sample, this clonotype was seen many times. The chain employs TRBV20-1 and TRBJ1-1; possibly TRBD1 for D (6 bases). CDR1 is DFQATT, CDR2 SNEGSKA, per germline (reference sequence). Between the trimmed V and J ends, which lost 6 bases and 3 bases, there was a span of 14 bases. The CDR3 runs to 13 residues. CDR3 protein: CSATGAGDTEAFF. The CDR3 DNA follows: TGCAGTGCCACGGGGGCAGGGGACACTGAAGCTTTCTTT.

The sample holds a few counts of this clonotype. The rearrangement uses TRBV20-1 and TRBJ2-7; 11 nucleotides line up with TRBD2. This CDR3 is built from 13 residues. Per germline, CDR1 DFQATT and CDR2 SNEGSKA (reference sequence). V lost 5 bases to trimming and J lost 2 bases; unmatched junction nucleotides: 2. The CDR3 DNA reads as TGCAGTGCTCTTAGCGGGGGGGCCTACGAGCAGTACTTC. Its protein product is CSALSGGAYEQYF.

This clonotype was counted a single time. V usage is TRBV7-9 and J usage is TRBJ1-1, with 9 bases aligning to TRBD1. With 2 bases clipped from V and 7 bases from J, the junction kept 11 bases outside the gene matches. The CDR3 runs to 16 residues. Looked up from germline, CDR1 is SEHNR and CDR2 is FQNEAQ (reference sequence). The CDR3 spells CASSLTPVGQGLEAFF. The DNA of the CDR3 is TGTGCCAGCAGCTTAACGCCGGTGGGACAGGGCCTTGAAGCTTTCTTT.

This clonotype showed up many times. V and J are TRBV5-6 and TRBJ2-3; no clear D. Germline V gives CDR1 SGHDT, CDR2 YYEEEE. Between the trimmed V and J ends, which lost 2 bases and 3 bases, there was a span of 10 bases. The CDR3 extends over 14 amino acids. CDR3 region: CASSFSPPTDTQYF. In DNA form, the CDR3 reads TGTGCCAGCAGCTTTTCCCCACCGACAGATACGCAGTATTTT.

This clonotype has a count of ten or more. The chain is built from TRBV4-1 and TRBJ1-3; 7 nucleotides agree with TRBD1. V lost 1 base and J lost 4; bases outside the gene matches: 4. Germline lookup yields CDR1 MGHRA and CDR2 YSYEKL. The length of the CDR3 is 15 residues. DNA for the CDR3: TGCGCCAGCAGCCAAGTAAAGGGGGCGGGAAACACCATATATTTT. It translates to CASSQVKGAGNTIYF.

This sequence joins TRBV10-3 and TRBJ1-2; D is unresolved. Germline loops: CDR1 ENHRY, CDR2 SYGVKD. The CDR3 runs 14 residues. The germline V and J ends were trimmed by 3 bases and 5 bases, with 13 bases remaining between them. The CDR3 DNA is TGTGCCATCAGTGACCCCCGAGGAGGTTATGGCTACACCTTC. Its protein product is CAISDPRGGYGYTF.

This clonotype was picked up many times. The chain combines TRBV4-3 with TRBJ1-5; D not resolved. Germline CDR1 is LGHNA and CDR2 is YSLEER. The CDR3 runs to 17 residues. V shed 1 base and J shed 7 bases, with 20 bases lying between them. The CDR3 loop reads CASSQGRVGSGRQPQHF. The CDR3 nucleotides are TGCGCCAGCAGCCAAGGACGGGTGGGGTCAGGTCGGCAGCCCCAGCATTTT.

This chain links TRBV10-3 with TRBJ2-7, with D unresolved. Trimming left V 2 bases short and J 2 bases short, with 10 bases between. The CDR3 is made up of 14 amino acids. Per the germline V gene, CDR1 is ENHRY and CDR2 is SYGVKD. CDR3 nucleotide sequence: TGTGCCATCAGTGAGCGGACGGCAACCTACGAGCAGTACTTC. The encoded protein is CAISERTATYEQYF.

About this clonotype: This could be a read error, since a much larger clone is one nucleotide away. The chain links TRBV11-1 to TRBJ2-3; D uncertain. Trimming removed 5 bases from V and 2 bases from J, with 11 bases in between. The CDR3 is 14 residues long. CDR1 and CDR2 (germline): SGHAT, FQDESV (reference sequence). CDR3 nucleotide sequence: TGTGCCAGCAGCCCGACGGGCGACACAGATACGCAGTATTTT. Translated: CASSPTGDTDTQYF.

Comments on this clonotype: A much larger clone differs by one base, so this may be a read error. This chain links TRBV2 with TRBJ2-7; D is possibly TRBD1 or TRBD2 (5 bases each). Per the germline V gene, CDR1 is SNHLY and CDR2 is FYNNEI. With 6 bases removed from V and 3 bases from J, the gap between germline ends came to 9 bases. The CDR3 length is 12 residues. In nucleotides, the CDR3 is TGTGCCAGCAGGGGGGACGTCTACGAGCAGTACTTC. Its protein product is CASRGDVYEQYF.

V is TRBV7-2 and J is TRBJ1-6; D uncertain. The CDR3 extends over 16 amino acids. Germline loops: CDR1 SGHTA, CDR2 FQGNSA. V was clipped by 7 bases and J by 10 bases, with 23 bases between them. The CDR3 loop is CASNSLEATLGSPLHF. The CDR3 bases are TGTGCCAGCAACTCCCTGGAGGCAACCCTAGGGTCACCCCTCCACTTT.

This clonotype was seen ten or more times. The chain combines TRBV27 with TRBJ1-6; 10 nucleotides agree with TRBD1. Germline V gene data show CDR1 as MNHEY and CDR2 as SMNVEV (reference sequence). V was clipped by 6 bases and J by 10 bases; unmatched bases: 6. This CDR3 spans 14 amino acids. CDR3 in amino acids: CASSWTGGGSPLHF. CDR3 DNA sequence: TGTGCCAGCAGCTGGACAGGGGGAGGCTCACCCCTCCACTTT.

Worth noting for this clonotype: It may be a read error: a sequence one base away is much more abundant. The chain is built from TRBV4-3 and TRBJ2-1; D is uncertain. The CDR3 length is 15 residues. Germline-derived CDR1 and CDR2 are LGHNA and YSLEER. In nucleotides, the CDR3 is TGCGCCAGCAGCCAAGATGGCGCTTACTACAATGAGCAGCTCTTC. As protein: CASSQDGAYYNEQLF.

Here the CDR3 DNA reads TGTGCCAGCAGTTTTCAGGTGACAGATACGCAGTATTTT. It yields the protein CASSFQVTDTQYF. The chain uses TRBV27 and TRBJ2-3; no clear D. CDR1 and CDR2 (germline): MNHEY, SMNVEV (reference sequence). This CDR3 spans 13 amino acids. With 3 bases removed from V and 3 bases from J, the gap between germline ends came to 7 bases.

The chain has TRBV6-5 and TRBJ1-1; a possible D gene is TRBD1 (6 bases). This CDR3 is 15 amino acids long. V shed 2 bases and J shed 3 bases, with 13 bases lying between them. Germline values: CDR1 MNHEY, CDR2 SVGAGI. The CDR3 is CASSYAGARDTEAFF. The CDR3 coding sequence is TGTGCCAGCAGTTACGCGGGGGCTAGGGACACTGAAGCTTTCTTT.

This clonotype was seen only a few times. A junction end diverges from the germline sequence, so it may reflect a read error. The chain recombines TRBV5-1 with TRBJ2-3; 12 positions agree with TRBD1. This CDR3 comprises 12 residues. Germline V gives CDR1 SGHRS, CDR2 YFSETQ. This chain's CDR3 is CASSLAGTGGDF. In DNA form, the CDR3 reads TGCGCCAGCAGCTTGGCTGGGACAGGGGGCGATTTT.

V is TRBV9 and J is TRBJ2-1; 8 bases line up with TRBD2. This CDR3 has 16 residues. Germline V CDR1 and CDR2: SGDLS, YYNGEE. J lost 5 bases, V lost 0 bases, and 7 bases had no gene match. Written as DNA, the CDR3 is TGTGCCAGCAGCGTAGAAACGGGAGGGTTGCACAATGAGCAGTTCTTC. Protein product: CASSVETGGLHNEQFF.

The chain employs TRBV20-1 and TRBJ2-7; TRBD2 aligns across 8 bases. This CDR3 spans 12 amino acids. V shed 4 bases, J shed 6 bases, and the junction held 5 bases outside the gene matches. Germline values: CDR1 DFQATT, CDR2 SNEGSKA (reference sequence). The CDR3 DNA is TGCAGTGCTAAAGCGGGAGTGGGCGAGCAGTACTTC. Translating gives CSAKAGVGEQYF.

The V gene is TRBV5-1, the J gene TRBJ2-2; no clear D gene. The CDR3 contains 14 residues. Germline loops: CDR1 SGHRS, CDR2 YFSETQ. Trimming stripped 0 bases from V and 4 bases from J, with 7 bases between. The CDR3 DNA reads as TGCGCCAGCAGCTTGGAAGCAAGCACCGGGGAGCTGTTTTTT. Protein product: CASSLEASTGELFF.

In nucleotides, the CDR3 is TGTGCCACCAGCCCAGATGGGCTAATCGGCGGGGAGCTGTTTTTT. Its protein product is CATSPDGLIGGELFF. The chain couples TRBV15 to TRBJ2-2; D gene ambiguous. The germline gives CDR1 LNHNV, CDR2 YYDKDF (reference sequence). This CDR3 has 15 amino acids. Deletions cut 5 bases from V and 7 bases from J, with 17 bases between. Combining the CDR3 with reference TRBV15 and TRBJ2-2 gives the whole variable domain DAMVIQNPRYQVTQFGKPVTLSCSQTLNHNVMYWYQQKSSQAPKLLFHYYDKDFNNEADTPDNFQSRRPNTSFCFLDIRSPGLGDTAMYLCATSPDGLIGGELFFGEGSRLTVL.

This chain links TRBV2 with TRBJ2-2; D unclear. The CDR3 contains 14 residues. The germline CDR1 and CDR2 sequences are SNHLY and FYNNEI. Trimming removed 6 bases from V and 4 bases from J, with 12 bases in between. The CDR3 region has the DNA TGTGCCAGCAGCGTACTTACAACCACCGGGGAGCTGTTTTTT. Amino acid sequence: CASSVLTTTGELFF.

V usage is TRBV20-1 and J usage is TRBJ2-4, with D perhaps TRBD1 (6 bases). The J call is uncertain, as TRBJ2-7 better fits the DNA end. The CDR3 loop spans 13 amino acids. CDR1 is DFQATT, CDR2 SNEGSKA, per germline (reference sequence). The CDR3: CSASGQRSYEQYF. CDR3 coding DNA: TGCAGTGCAAGTGGACAGAGGTCCTACGAGCAGTACTTC.

The chain combines TRBV15 with TRBJ2-7; 9 bases are a match to TRBD1. Germline assignment: CDR1 LNHNV and CDR2 YYDKDF (reference sequence). V shed 2 bases, J shed 2 bases, and the junction held 7 bases outside the gene matches. The CDR3 spans 16 residues. CDR3 nucleotide sequence: TGTGCCACCAGCAGAACAGGGGGCACCCCTACCTACGAGCAGTACTTC. Translated, it gives CATSRTGGTPTYEQYF.

This clonotype was recorded at least ten times. The rearrangement links TRBV24-1 to TRBJ2-5; TRBD1 aligns across 10 bases. Germline CDR1 and CDR2: KGHDR and SFDVKD. J lost 7 bases, V lost 8 bases, and 6 bases had no gene match. This CDR3 is built from 13 residues. Here the CDR3 reads CATKGQGFGTQYF. CDR3 DNA: TGTGCCACCAAGGGACAGGGGTTCGGGACCCAGTACTTC.

This clonotype was found a few times. The V call is TRBV5-1, the J call TRBJ2-7, with no clear D. The CDR3 consists of 11 residues. The germline CDR1 and CDR2 sequences are SGHRS and YFSETQ. V shed 1 base and J shed 7 bases, with 6 bases lying between them. The CDR3 region has the DNA TGCGCCAGCAGCTTGTCGAATGAGCAGTACTTC. This codes for CASSLSNEQYF.

The chain recombines TRBV7-2 with TRBJ2-7, with no clear D. Germline V gene data show CDR1 as SGHTA and CDR2 as FQGNSA. The ends were cut back, 5 bases at V and 0 bases at J, with 17 bases in the middle. This CDR3 is built from 16 residues. CDR3 DNA: TGTGCCAGCAGCCCCCTATGGCGCTCTAGCTCCTACGAGCAGTACTTC. The encoded protein is CASSPLWRSSSYEQYF.

This clonotype was seen repeatedly, ten times or more. The rearrangement joins TRBV7-8 to TRBJ2-5; the D is unclear. Germline assignment: CDR1 SGHVS and CDR2 FQNEAQ. Between the trimmed V and J ends, which lost 5 bases and 6 bases, there was a span of 4 bases. This CDR3 is 10 amino acids long. CDR3 loop: CASSGKTQYF. The CDR3 DNA reads TGTGCCAGCAGCGGGAAGACCCAGTACTTC.

This clonotype was counted once. The rearrangement links TRBV9 to TRBJ1-3; unclear D gene. Trimming removed 3 bases from V and 2 bases from J, with 9 bases in between. Germline CDR1 is SGDLS and CDR2 is YYNGEE. CDR3 length: 14 residues. DNA for the CDR3: TGTGCCAGCAGCGGATCGAACACTGGAAACACCATATATTTT. Translating it yields CASSGSNTGNTIYF.

Regarding this clonotype: One end of the junction varies from germline; a read error may be responsible. This chain links TRBV15 with TRBJ2-1; TRBD2 aligns across 8 bases. CDR1 is LNHNV and CDR2 is YYDKDF in the germline V gene (reference sequence). This CDR3 has 14 amino acids. The CDR3 DNA is TGTGCTACCAACCGGGAGGGCTACTACAATGAGCAGTTCTTC. Translating gives CATNREGYYNEQFF. The complete variable domain, with remaining parts taken from reference TRBV15 and TRBJ2-1, reads DAMVIQNPRYQVTQFGKPVTLSCSQTLNHNVMYWYQQKSSQAPKLLFHYYDKDFNNEADTPDNFQSRRPNTSFCFLDIRSPGLGDTAMYLCATNREGYYNEQFFGPGTRLTVL.